These 13 T cell receptor beta chains originate from one sample sequenced in a study of Ad26.COV2.S vaccination and SARS-CoV-2 variants. Treatment in this sample: over 15 received Ad26.COV2.S at low or high dose, single or two shots; about 5 received placebo; per-sample allocation not given. Sampling was performed 63 days after the first vaccine or placebo injection. TCRdb keeps only in-frame clones here, not all; method: immunoSEQ multiplex PCR. Here the sample spans some 390,000 clones, about 89% being singletons. Sequencing used peripheral blood, obtained in a trial of Ad26.COV2.S vaccine versus placebo. These receptor sequences come from a person aged 18-60 years who received the Ad26.COV2.S COVID-19 vaccine or a placebo.

As to this clone: Different DNA sequences within this sample yield the same CDR3. This chain links TRBV10-3 with TRBJ2-5; D unclear. Per germline, CDR1 ENHRY and CDR2 SYGVKD. V gave up 6 bases and J gave up 5 bases, with 10 bases separating them. The CDR3 sequence is 12 residues long. CDR3 coding DNA: TGTGCCATCAGCGACCTTAGGGAGACCCAGTACTTC. This translates into CAISDLRETQYF.

The chain couples TRBV3-1 (or the pseudogene TRBV3-2) to TRBJ2-3; D unclear. There are 11 residues in the CDR3. Germline lookup yields CDR1 LGHDT and CDR2 YNNKEL (reference sequence). V was cut by 5 bases and J by 3 bases, with 3 bases left in between. This CDR3 is CASSETDTQYF. The CDR3 DNA reads as TGTGCCAGCAGCGAAACAGATACGCAGTATTTT.

The chain is built from TRBV2 and TRBJ2-7; 9 bases agree with TRBD2. Germline V gene sequence: CDR1 SNHLY, CDR2 FYNNEI. CDR3 size: 14 residues. V lost 7 bases, J lost 5 bases, and 9 bases stayed unmatched. Here the CDR3 DNA reads TGTGCCAGCATGGCGCTAGCGGGACCCCACGAGCAGTACTTC. This encodes CASMALAGPHEQYF.

The chain employs TRBV28 and TRBJ2-1, with TRBD2 matching 8 bases. The V gene's germline CDR1 is MDHEN and CDR2 SYDVKM. This CDR3 is built from 17 residues. The J segment lost 3 bases and the V segment lost 4 bases, leaving 11 bases of the junction unmatched. The CDR3 nucleotides are TGTGCCAGCAGTTCCCCTCGACTAGCGCTTGTCTACAATGAGCAGTTCTTC. Translation gives CASSSPRLALVYNEQFF.

The chain carries TRBV6-6 and TRBJ1-2; the D gene is possibly TRBD1 (5 bases). Trimming cost V 2 bases and J 8 bases, with 18 bases left between them. CDR3 size: 15 residues. CDR1 and CDR2 (germline): MNHNY, SVGAGI (reference sequence). The CDR3 spells CASSYGTPIREGYTF. CDR3 nucleotide sequence: TGTGCCAGCAGTTACGGGACGCCCATTAGAGAAGGCTACACCTTC.

This clone has more than one count but fewer than ten. V gene TRBV5-1 combines with J gene TRBJ2-7; either TRBD1 or TRBD2 may supply D (6 bases each). The CDR3 loop spans 16 amino acids. Trimming removed 0 bases from V and 3 bases from J, with 16 bases in between. Germline CDR1 reads SGHRS; CDR2 reads YFSETQ. The CDR3 nucleotides are TGCGCCAGCAGCTTGGCCGGGGGCCCGTCGATCTACGAGCAGTACTTC. Protein product: CASSLAGGPSIYEQYF.

The chain carries TRBV28 and TRBJ2-3; D unresolved. The CDR3 spans 15 residues. Germline CDR1 and CDR2: MDHEN and SYDVKM. With 2 bases removed from V and 0 bases from J, the gap between germline ends came to 9 bases. In DNA form, the CDR3 reads TGTGCCAGCAGTTTAGTCGGGCCCAGCACAGATACGCAGTATTTT. It yields the protein CASSLVGPSTDTQYF.

Turning to this clone: Other DNA variants within this sample encode the same CDR3. The chain employs TRBV28 and TRBJ2-3, with 8 bases lining up with TRBD2. V lost 2 bases and J lost 5; bases outside the gene matches: 0. The CDR3 extends over 13 amino acids. The germline gives CDR1 MDHEN, CDR2 SYDVKM. The CDR3 loop reads CASSLAGGDTQYF. The CDR3 region has the DNA TGTGCCAGCAGTTTAGCGGGAGGAGATACGCAGTATTTT.

This clone is medium-sized by share. The chain joins TRBV6-5 to TRBJ2-5, with a weak D call TRBD2 (5 bases). Germline V CDR1 and CDR2: MNHEY, SVGAGI. This CDR3 spans 13 amino acids. The V end was cut by 7 bases, the J end by 1 base, with 10 bases between. The DNA for the CDR3 is TGTGCCAGCACGTTGGAGGTCCAAGAGACCCAGTACTTC. Translating gives CASTLEVQETQYF.

The V call is TRBV29-1, the J call TRBJ1-1, with D possibly matching TRBD1 (5 bases). Germline V gives CDR1 SQVTM, CDR2 ANQGSEA. V lost 7 bases to trimming and J lost 7 bases, with 16 bases between them. The CDR3 sequence is 12 residues long. The CDR3 loop reads CSAQGLGYEAFF. CDR3 coding DNA: TGCAGCGCTCAGGGCCTGGGCTATGAAGCTTTCTTT.

The chain recombines TRBV5-1 with TRBJ2-3; TRBD1 matches 7 bases. CDR1 SGHRS and CDR2 YFSETQ come from the germline V gene. The CDR3 is made up of 16 amino acids. With 4 bases clipped from V and 7 bases from J, the junction kept 15 bases outside the gene matches. CDR3 residues: CASSLSPGTARNTQYF. The DNA of the CDR3 is TGCGCCAGCAGCCTCTCCCCCGGGACAGCCAGAAATACGCAGTATTTT.

V is TRBV27 and J is TRBJ2-2, with TRBD2 matching 9 bases. Trimming took 4 bases from V and 6 from J; bases not matched to a gene: 18. This CDR3 comprises 19 residues. Germline V lookup: CDR1 MNHEY, CDR2 SMNVEV (reference sequence). The CDR3, as DNA: TGTGCCAGCAGTTCCCCCAAACTAGCGGGCCCGTTGGGGGCCGGGGAGCTGTTTTTT. It codes for CASSSPKLAGPLGAGELFF.

For this clone: One junction end disagrees with the germline gene, perhaps due to a read error. The chain uses TRBV23-1 and TRBJ1-1; a weak D match, TRBD1 (5 bases). Being an ORF, TRBV23-1 has a function that is uncertain. The CDR3 covers 11 residues. The CDR3 bases are TGCGCCAGCAGTCAAGGGGACGATTCGACGTTT. Amino acid sequence: CASSQGDDSTF.